A single sample gave rise to the 24 T cell receptor beta chains below, sequenced in a study of control samples from healthy donors and cancer patients (dated by TCRdb to between 2020 and 2021). Library prep was done by the immunoSEQ multiplex PCR assay. TCRdb took this table from immuneACCESS and kept in-frame rearrangements with V and J called. Such tables lack part of the clones; where checked against another copy, unresolved V genes explain under half of the gap, and the rest is unexplained. The sample table lists 120,000 or so clones, about 95% of them with a count of one. Of the sample, around 3.6% falls within the top ten clones. Sequencing was carried out using blood. The source is a man aged 25 to 40 in good health.

The V gene is TRBV4-1, the J gene TRBJ1-1; a weak D match, TRBD1 (5 bases). The V gene lost 4 bases and the J gene lost 7 bases, with 13 bases spanning the gap. This CDR3 has 13 amino acids. Germline V lookup: CDR1 MGHRA, CDR2 YSYEKL. CDR3 in amino acids: CASSRLERGEAFF. DNA of the CDR3: TGCGCCAGCAGCCGGCTGGAGAGGGGTGAAGCTTTCTTT.

The rearrangement uses TRBV5-4 and TRBJ2-6; perhaps D is TRBD1 or TRBD2 (5 bases each). CDR1 and CDR2 (germline): SGHNT, YYREEE (reference sequence). CDR3 length equals 17 residues. Deletions cut 4 bases from V and 4 bases from J, with 18 bases between. CDR3 nucleotide sequence: TGTGCCAGCAGCCCGAGTTTCGGGACCGGAGGGGCCAACGTCCTGACTTTC. Translation: CASSPSFGTGGANVLTF. The variable domain in full, completed from reference TRBV5-4 and TRBJ2-6, reads ETGVTQSPTHLIKTRGQQVTLRCSSQSGHNTVSWYQQALGQGPQFIFQYYREEENGRGNFPPRFSGLQFPNYSSELNVNALELDDSALYLCASSPSFGTGGANVLTFGAGSRLTVL.

This clone was seen only a few times. V is TRBV6-1 and J is TRBJ2-5, with 11 bases matching TRBD2. The CDR3 consists of 15 residues. Germline-derived CDR1 and CDR2 are MNHNS and SASEGT. V shed 3 bases and J 5 bases; nucleotides not matched to a gene: 5. CDR3 nucleotides: TGTGCCAGCAGTGACCTAGCGGGGGGTAGGGAGACCCAGTACTTC. Protein: CASSDLAGGRETQYF.

The chain has TRBV7-2 and TRBJ2-1, with a possible D match to TRBD1 (5 bases). The CDR3 loop spans 16 amino acids. Trimming cost V 5 bases and J 2 bases, with 16 bases left between them. Germline CDR1 reads SGHTA; CDR2 reads FQGNSA. The CDR3 region is CASSDPLPGTYNEQFF. The CDR3, as DNA: TGTGCCAGCAGCGATCCCCTCCCAGGGACCTACAATGAGCAGTTCTTC. The full variable domain, completed using reference TRBV7-2 and TRBJ2-1, is GAGVSQSPSNKVTEKGKDVELRCDPISGHTALYWYRQSLGQGLEFLIYFQGNSAPDKSGLPSDRFSAERTGGSVSTLTIQRTQQEDSAVYLCASSDPLPGTYNEQFFGPGTRLTVL.

The chain couples TRBV5-1 to TRBJ2-3; a weak D match, TRBD2 (6 bases). V was pared by 0 bases and J by 5 bases, with 7 bases between. Per the germline V gene, CDR1 is SGHRS and CDR2 is YFSETQ. This CDR3 region has 13 residues. The CDR3 sequence is CASSLAGRDTQYF. Here the CDR3 DNA reads TGCGCCAGCAGCTTGGCCGGGAGAGATACGCAGTATTTT.

The chain joins TRBV30 to TRBJ1-5, with TRBD1 matching over 7 bases. The CDR3 loop spans 13 amino acids. Germline V gene lookup returns CDR1 GTSNPN and CDR2 SVGIG (reference sequence). The V gene end was trimmed by 6 bases and the J gene end by 7 bases; junction bases not matched to a gene: 9. The CDR3: CACSGGLGQPQHF. The CDR3 region has the DNA TGTGCCTGCTCAGGGGGACTTGGACAGCCCCAGCATTTT.

The rearrangement links TRBV20-1 to TRBJ2-5; tentatively, D is TRBD1 or TRBD2 (6 bases each). The CDR3 totals 14 residues. V was shortened by 3 bases and J by 5 bases, with 16 bases between the two germline ends. Germline CDR1 DFQATT, CDR2 SNEGSKA (reference sequence). The CDR3: CSASRGEGRETQYF. As DNA, the CDR3 is TGCAGTGCTAGTAGGGGGGAAGGAAGGGAGACCCAGTACTTC.

This clone appeared once. The CDR3: CASSLRGGGTDTQYF. Here the CDR3 DNA reads TGTGCCAGCAGCTTAAGAGGGGGCGGCACAGATACGCAGTATTTT. V is TRBV7-6 and J is TRBJ2-3; 7 bases fit TRBD1. CDR1 is SGHVS and CDR2 is FNYEAQ in the germline V gene. The CDR3 has 15 amino acids. Trimming cost V 2 bases and J 1 base; bases outside gene matches: 3.

This rearrangement joins TRBV7-2 to TRBJ1-5; D gene uncertain. V lost 5 bases to trimming and J lost 3 bases, with 14 bases between them. The germline V gene has CDR1 SGHTA and CDR2 FQGNSA. CDR3 size: 15 residues. CDR3 bases: TGTGCCAGCAGCAACAGCGGACTACTCAATCAGCCCCAGCATTTT. Protein sequence: CASSNSGLLNQPQHF.

J is TRBJ1-1 and V is TRBV29-1; D is possibly TRBD1 (5 bases). Per the germline V gene, CDR1 is SQVTM and CDR2 is ANQGSEA. This CDR3 spans 14 amino acids. The V and J ends lost 3 bases and 2 bases respectively, with 13 bases between them. CDR3 coding DNA: TGCAGCGTTGATGGGGGGGGGTTCAACACTGAAGCTTTCTTT. It specifies CSVDGGGFNTEAFF.

This sequence joins TRBV7-9 and TRBJ1-2, with D unresolved. V lost 2 bases and J lost 4, with 17 bases in between. Germline-derived CDR1 and CDR2 are SEHNR and FQNEAQ (reference sequence). This CDR3 is built from 16 residues. The CDR3 region is CASSLTPGRRTYGYTF. As DNA, the CDR3 is TGTGCCAGCAGCTTAACCCCGGGCAGGCGTACCTATGGCTACACCTTC.

CDR3 loop: CASSYGGGSAGYTF. CDR3 sequence (DNA): TGTGCCAGCAGCTACGGAGGGGGAAGTGCTGGCTACACCTTC. The rearrangement uses TRBV6-6 and TRBJ1-2, with D perhaps TRBD1 (6 bases). The V end was cut by 6 bases, the J end by 7 bases, with 18 bases between. Germline V gene data show CDR1 as MNHNY and CDR2 as SVGAGI (reference sequence). The CDR3 spans 14 residues.

This chain links TRBV5-6 with TRBJ2-6, with D hard to call. This CDR3 contains 15 residues. Trimming removed 8 bases at V and 1 base at J, with 13 bases between. Germline V gene data show CDR1 as SGHDT and CDR2 as YYEEEE. CDR3 coding DNA: TGTGCCAGTGTTCTCATTGCGTCTGGGGCCAACGTCCTGACTTTC. This gives the protein CASVLIASGANVLTF.

The chain employs TRBV20-1 and TRBJ2-7; no clear D. The CDR3 loop spans 11 amino acids. Trimming cost V 3 bases and J 4 bases, with 7 bases left between them. Looked up from germline, CDR1 is DFQATT and CDR2 is SNEGSKA (reference sequence). CDR3 sequence (DNA): TGCAGTGCTAGTCGGACGTACGAGCAGTACTTC. Translated: CSASRTYEQYF.

This chain joins TRBV5-6 and TRBJ1-2; 9 nucleotides line up with TRBD1. The CDR3 spans 14 residues. The V segment lost 6 bases and the J segment 4 bases; nucleotides outside the gene matches: 7. Germline loops: CDR1 SGHDT, CDR2 YYEEEE. The CDR3 sequence: CASTEQGAGYGYTF. CDR3 bases: TGTGCCAGCACCGAACAGGGGGCTGGCTATGGCTACACCTTC.

V usage is TRBV6-2 or TRBV6-3 and J usage is TRBJ1-4; tentatively, D is TRBD1 (6 bases). V lost 5 bases, J lost 7 bases, and 26 bases lay in between. The CDR3 has 18 amino acids. Germline-derived CDR1 and CDR2 are MNHEY and SVGEGT. The CDR3 region has the DNA TGTGCCAGCAGTCCGCCCACCTTCAGACAGGCTCGAGCTGAAAAACTGTTTTTT. Translating gives CASSPPTFRQARAEKLFF.

This clone showed up just once. The gene calls are TRBV4-1 and TRBJ2-5, with D perhaps TRBD1 (5 bases). The CDR3 length is 13 residues. Per the germline V gene, CDR1 is MGHRA and CDR2 is YSYEKL. Trimming took 0 bases from V and 9 from J, leaving 11 bases between them. This CDR3 reads CASSQELMTAQYF. DNA of the CDR3: TGCGCCAGCAGCCAAGAATTGATGACAGCCCAGTACTTC.

This chain links TRBV10-3 with TRBJ2-7; TRBD2 might be the D (5 bases). The germline CDR1 and CDR2 sequences are ENHRY and SYGVKD. CDR3 length: 11 amino acids. The germline V and J ends were trimmed by 4 bases and 5 bases, with 6 bases remaining between them. CDR3 in DNA: TGTGCCATCAGTGCCGGGGACGAGCAGTACTTC. Translated: CAISAGDEQYF.

V usage is TRBV12-3 or TRBV12-4 and J usage is TRBJ2-5; D is possibly TRBD2 (6 bases). Trimming left V 4 bases short and J 3 bases short, with 9 bases between. This CDR3 spans 13 amino acids. Written as DNA, the CDR3 is TGTGCCAGCAGTTCGACTAGAAAAGAGACCCAGTACTTC. It translates to CASSSTRKETQYF.

This rearrangement joins TRBV7-8 to TRBJ1-6; D remains unclear. The CDR3 loop spans 13 amino acids. CDR1 SGHVS and CDR2 FQNEAQ come from the germline V gene. V was pared by 1 base and J by 11 bases, with 9 bases between. The CDR3 sequence is CASSLEPQAPLHF. Written as DNA, the CDR3 is TGTGCCAGCAGCTTAGAACCCCAGGCACCCCTCCACTTT.

The V and J genes are TRBV6-1 and TRBJ1-1; 11 nucleotides match TRBD1. Germline V gene sequence: CDR1 MNHNS, CDR2 SASEGT. V was clipped by 3 bases and J by 6 bases; unmatched bases: 9. CDR3 length: 16 amino acids. CDR3 in DNA: TGTGCCAGCAGTGACGGACAGGGGGCGCCTTTGGCTGAAGCTTTCTTT. The encoded protein is CASSDGQGAPLAEAFF.

The chain has TRBV5-1 and TRBJ2-2; D gene unclear. The CDR3 spans 12 residues. The V and J ends lost 5 bases and 3 bases respectively, with 5 bases between them. Per germline, CDR1 SGHRS and CDR2 YFSETQ. The CDR3 sequence is CASSTYTGELFF. The CDR3 DNA reads TGCGCCAGCAGTACGTACACCGGGGAGCTGTTTTTT.

The DNA of the CDR3 is TGTGCCAGCAGCTTCCGGGACAGTCTTAATGAAAAACTGTTTTTT. This gives the protein CASSFRDSLNEKLFF. The J gene is TRBJ1-4, the V gene TRBV7-2; 7 nucleotides line up with TRBD1. The CDR3 sequence is 15 residues long. CDR1 and CDR2 (germline): SGHTA, FQGNSA. Losses at the gene ends were 3 bases for V and 4 bases for J; bases not matched to a gene: 5.

The chain links TRBV7-9 to TRBJ1-4; weak D call: TRBD1 (6 bases). The CDR3 runs 16 residues. CDR1 and CDR2 from the germline V gene are SEHNR and FQNEAQ (reference sequence). V lost 5 bases, J lost 3 bases, and 16 bases lay in between. CDR3 residues: CASSPPGGKSNEKLFF. As DNA, the CDR3 is TGTGCCAGCAGCCCGCCGGGGGGCAAGTCTAATGAAAAACTGTTTTTT.